Listed below are T cell receptor beta chains from one sample, sequenced in a study of OX40 agonist ivuxolimab in advanced cancers. The data were produced by immunoSEQ multiplex PCR, yet TCRdb's version contains in-frame clones alone and is incomplete. The repertoire holds some 45,000 clones, with 80% to 90% as singletons. The material was CD4+ or CD8+ T cells sorted from blood, obtained in a trial of the OX40 agonist ivuxolimab. The receptors were sampled from an adult with an advanced solid tumor such as melanoma, head and neck, liver or kidney cancer. Both conserved end residues are part of each CDR3. A D gene is named only where the DNA matches it firmly.

j_gene: TRBJ1-1; d_gene: -; v_gene: TRBV10-2; CDR3nt: TGCGCCAGCAGTGAGGGCGACATGTTATTCACTGAAGCTTTCTTT; CDR3aa: CASSEGDMLFTEAFF
j_gene: TRBJ2-7; d_gene: -; v_gene: TRBV7-9; CDR3nt: TGTGCCAGCAGCCCAGAAGCGGAACACGGTGGGGAGCAGTACTTC; CDR3aa: CASSPEAEHGGEQYF
j_gene: TRBJ2-2; d_gene: -; v_gene: TRBV13; CDR3nt: TGTGCCAGCAGCCCCGACCCGGGGGAGCTGTTTTTT; CDR3aa: CASSPDPGELFF
j_gene: TRBJ1-1; d_gene: TRBD1; v_gene: TRBV2; CDR3nt: TGTGCCAGCAGTTATATGACAGGGGGGCGGAACACTGAAGCTTTCTTT; CDR3aa: CASSYMTGGRNTEAFF
j_gene: TRBJ1-1; d_gene: -; v_gene: TRBV14; CDR3nt: TGTGCCAGCAGCCAAGGAGTAGAAGCTTTCTTT; CDR3aa: CASSQGVEAFF
j_gene: TRBJ2-7; d_gene: TRBD2; v_gene: TRBV5-1; CDR3nt: TGCGCCAGCACAACTAGCGGGGGGGCCGTAGAGCAGTACTTC; CDR3aa: CASTTSGGAVEQYF
j_gene: TRBJ2-5; d_gene: -; v_gene: TRBV18; CDR3nt: TGTGCCAGCTCACCACCCCGGGAGACCCAGTACTTC; CDR3aa: CASSPPRETQYF
j_gene: TRBJ2-1; d_gene: -; v_gene: TRBV9; CDR3nt: TGTGCCAGCAGCGTTTCAGGGGACCCCTACAATGAGCAGTTCTTC; CDR3aa: CASSVSGDPYNEQFF
j_gene: TRBJ2-1; d_gene: -; v_gene: TRBV5-1; CDR3nt: TGCGCCAGCAGCCCTGGTGGCGGGGCTACGTACAATGAGCAGTTCTTC; CDR3aa: CASSPGGGATYNEQFF
j_gene: TRBJ1-1; d_gene: -; v_gene: TRBV7-8; CDR3nt: TGTGCCAGCAGCTTTAGTCAGGGCTACATGAACACTGAAGCTTTCTTT; CDR3aa: CASSFSQGYMNTEAFF
j_gene: TRBJ2-1; d_gene: TRBD2; v_gene: TRBV6-1; CDR3nt: TGTGCCAGCAGTGAAGTATTGGTACTAGCGGGTAATGAGCAGTTCTTC; CDR3aa: CASSEVLVLAGNEQFF